These 14 T cell receptor beta chains were all obtained from the same sample, sequenced in a study of T cells in tuberculosis. This table comes from immunoSEQ multiplex PCR, and its TCRdb copy is limited to in-frame clones, with some not included. The sample has around 38,000 clones, around 95% seen once; the top ten hold roughly 3.6%. Sequenced input: PBMCs. The receptors derive from a donor between 10 and 35 years old with latent tuberculosis or without tuberculosis infection.

The chain uses TRBV5-5 and TRBJ2-3; 8 nucleotides match TRBD2. The CDR3 runs 18 residues. Germline CDR1 and CDR2: SGHKS and YYEKEE (reference sequence). V was clipped by 4 bases and J by 1 base; unmatched bases: 14. The CDR3 region is CASSPRGAGEKGTDTQYF. The CDR3 DNA follows: TGTGCCAGCAGCCCCCGGGGAGCGGGGGAGAAGGGCACAGATACGCAGTATTTT.

The rearrangement links TRBV7-3 to TRBJ2-3, with 7 bases fitting TRBD2. The CDR3 has 15 amino acids. Germline V gene lookup returns CDR1 SGHTA and CDR2 FQGTGA. The V segment lost 6 bases and the J segment 4 bases; nucleotides outside the gene matches: 10. The CDR3 reads CASSSGWGGPDTQYF. The DNA of the CDR3 is TGTGCCAGCAGTTCCGGATGGGGAGGGCCAGATACGCAGTATTTT.

This clone was seen once. The CDR3 protein is CASRTPQMREQYF. In nucleotides, the CDR3 is TGTGCCAGCAGGACCCCCCAGATGCGGGAGCAGTACTTC. This sequence joins TRBV27 and TRBJ2-7; no definite D call. The CDR3 runs 13 residues. The V gene lost 6 bases and the J gene lost 7 bases, with 16 bases spanning the gap. Germline V gene lookup returns CDR1 MNHEY and CDR2 SMNVEV (reference sequence).

The gene calls are TRBV7-9 and TRBJ1-5; the D gene is possibly TRBD1 (5 bases). The ends were cut back, 5 bases at V and 1 base at J, with 12 bases in the middle. CDR3 length equals 15 residues. Germline CDR1 reads SEHNR; CDR2 reads FQNEAQ (reference sequence). CDR3 residues: CASSPRVRSNQPQHF. CDR3 DNA sequence: TGTGCCAGCAGCCCCAGGGTAAGGAGCAATCAGCCCCAGCATTTT.

The chain is built from TRBV28 and TRBJ1-2; D is unclear. Trimming left V 5 bases short and J 4 bases short, with 11 bases between. Germline CDR1 and CDR2: MDHEN and SYDVKM. CDR3 length: 13 residues. CDR3 bases: TGTGCCAGCAGTCCGGTTGGTGGCTATGGCTACACCTTC. It specifies CASSPVGGYGYTF.

DNA of the CDR3: TGTGCCAGCAGCTTGTCGCTAGCGGGGGCCGAGCAGTACTTC. Protein: CASSLSLAGAEQYF. V usage is TRBV13 and J usage is TRBJ2-7; 10 bases map to TRBD2. CDR3 length: 14 residues. With V trimmed by 3 bases and J by 6 bases, 5 bases remained unmatched. CDR1 is PRHDT, CDR2 FYEKMQ, per germline (reference sequence).

This chain uses TRBV28 with TRBJ2-7; 8 bases map to TRBD2. Germline V gene sequence: CDR1 MDHEN, CDR2 SYDVKM. With V trimmed by 3 bases and J by 0 bases, 13 bases remained unmatched. This CDR3 has 18 amino acids. The DNA for the CDR3 is TGTGCCAGCAGTTTCCCCTTTACGGGGGGGCAGAGCTCCTACGAGCAGTACTTC. Translating it yields CASSFPFTGGQSSYEQYF.

V gene TRBV11-2 combines with J gene TRBJ1-3; D might be TRBD1 (5 bases). The CDR3 has 16 amino acids. Germline CDR1 reads SGHAT; CDR2 reads FQNNGV. Trimming cost V 5 bases and J 0 bases, with 14 bases left between them. The DNA of the CDR3 is TGTGCCAGCAGCGCCCTCAGGGTGTCCTCTGGAAACACCATATATTTT. Its translation is CASSALRVSSGNTIYF.

The chain employs TRBV29-1 and TRBJ1-1, with 7 bases lining up with TRBD1. CDR3 length: 14 amino acids. Germline V gene lookup returns CDR1 SQVTM and CDR2 ANQGSEA. V shed 7 bases and J 0 bases; nucleotides not matched to a gene: 8. For the CDR3, the DNA is TGCAGCGGGAAGGGACAGAGAATGAACACTGAAGCTTTCTTT. Encoded protein: CSGKGQRMNTEAFF.

This clone was picked up one time. J is TRBJ2-7 and V is TRBV21-1; TRBD1, the table's D call, was not compared with the DNA. TRBV21-1 is flagged as a pseudogene. The CDR3 runs 16 residues. The CDR3 is CASSTRPGTGDVEQYF. The CDR3 bases are TGTGCCAGCAGCACCCGCCCTGGGACAGGGGATGTGGAGCAGTACTTC.

The gene calls are TRBV25-1 and TRBJ2-4, with a weak D call TRBD2 (6 bases). Germline-derived CDR1 and CDR2 are MGHDK and SYGVNS. This CDR3 is built from 16 residues. The ends were cut back, 1 base at V and 1 base at J, with 11 bases in the middle. CDR3: CASSESEGFAKNIQYF. DNA of the CDR3: TGTGCCAGCAGTGAATCGGAGGGATTCGCCAAAAACATTCAGTACTTC.

The chain joins TRBV7-6 to TRBJ2-7; the D is unclear. The germline gives CDR1 SGHVS, CDR2 FNYEAQ. This CDR3 region has 13 residues. V was shortened by 3 bases and J by 2 bases, with 8 bases between the two germline ends. CDR3 sequence (DNA): TGTGCCAGCAGCTTTGACAAGACCTACGAGCAGTACTTC. Protein product: CASSFDKTYEQYF.

In DNA form, the CDR3 reads TGTGCCAGCAGCCAGGGGGCAAAGAATTCACCCCTCCACTTT. Its protein product is CASSQGAKNSPLHF. J is TRBJ1-6 and V is TRBV7-9; TRBD1 matches 8 bases. V trimming: 5 bases; J trimming: 7 bases; junction bases outside the gene matches: 4. Per germline, CDR1 SEHNR and CDR2 FQNEAQ (reference sequence). This CDR3 has 14 residues.

This sequence joins TRBV5-1 and TRBJ1-3; D is uncertain. Per the germline V gene, CDR1 is SGHRS and CDR2 is YFSETQ. The CDR3 length is 13 residues. The V end lost 4 bases, the J end lost 0 bases, and 5 bases lay between the germline ends. The chain's CDR3 is CASSLSSGNTIYF. CDR3 nucleotides: TGCGCCAGCAGCCTCTCCTCTGGAAACACCATATATTTT.